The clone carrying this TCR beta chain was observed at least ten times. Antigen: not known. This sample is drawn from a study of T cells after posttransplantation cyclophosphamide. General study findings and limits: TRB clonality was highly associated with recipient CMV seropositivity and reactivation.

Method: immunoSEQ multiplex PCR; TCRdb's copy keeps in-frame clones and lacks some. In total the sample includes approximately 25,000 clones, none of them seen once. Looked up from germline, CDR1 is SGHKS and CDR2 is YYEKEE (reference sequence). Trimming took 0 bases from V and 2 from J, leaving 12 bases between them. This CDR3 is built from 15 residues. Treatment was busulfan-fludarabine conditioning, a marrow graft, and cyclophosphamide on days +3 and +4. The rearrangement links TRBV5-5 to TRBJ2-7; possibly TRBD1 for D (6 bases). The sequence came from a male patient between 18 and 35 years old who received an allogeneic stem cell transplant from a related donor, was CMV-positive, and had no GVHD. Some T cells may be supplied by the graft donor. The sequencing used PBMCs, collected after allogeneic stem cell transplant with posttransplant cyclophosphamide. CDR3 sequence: CASSLVGAATYEQYF. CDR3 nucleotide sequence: TGTGCCAGCAGCTTGGTGGGGGCCGCAACCTACGAGCAGTACTTC.